Below are 7 T cell receptor beta chains sequenced from a single sample in a study of T cells in women clearing cervical HPV infection. Method: immunoSEQ multiplex PCR; TCRdb's copy keeps in-frame clones and lacks some. Recorded here are over 45,000 clones; the top ten clones represent about 1.5%. Sequenced material: blood buffy coat. The receptors shown here come from a woman between 18 and 75 years old with a cervical HPV16 infection that either progressed to CIN3+ or cleared (not recorded which).

Concerning this clone: The read gets to within 3 residues of the CDR3 end, and the germline J gene fills in the rest. The rearrangement links TRBV10-1 to TRBJ2-7; no clear D gene. CDR1 is WNHNN and CDR2 is SYGVQD in the germline V gene (reference sequence). This CDR3 contains 13 residues. V lost 6 bases and J lost 0, with 9 bases in between. This CDR3 is CASSPTISYEQYF. The CDR3 bases that were read are TGCGCCAGCAGCCCGACAATCTCCTACGAG.

About this clone: The read is 3 residues too short to cover the CDR3 end, so that end is filled in from the germline J gene. The chain is built from TRBV13 and TRBJ1-1; 7 bases agree with TRBD1. Trimming cost V 10 bases and J 4 bases; bases outside gene matches: 15. Germline V gene sequence: CDR1 PRHDT, CDR2 FYEKMQ (reference sequence). This CDR3 has 15 residues. CDR3 sequence: CATKGAKAVLTEAFF. The sequenced CDR3 bases are TGTGCCACTAAGGGGGCAAAGGCTGTTCTCACTGAA.

Concerning this clone: The read ends 3 residues shy of where the CDR3 ends; the end is completed using the germline J gene. The chain employs TRBV20-1 and TRBJ1-2; no firm D call. This CDR3 has 12 amino acids. V lost 7 bases to trimming and J lost 1 base, with 10 bases between them. The germline CDR1 and CDR2 sequences are DFQATT and SNEGSKA (reference sequence). This chain's CDR3 is CSGAAGNYGYTF. The sequenced part of the CDR3 DNA is TGCAGTGGGGCGGCGGGTAACTATGGC.

With respect to this clone: Read data end 3 residues before the CDR3 end; the end is taken from the germline J gene. V is TRBV14 and J is TRBJ2-1; 12 bases line up with TRBD2. V lost 3 bases, J lost 7 bases, and 7 bases stayed unmatched. Germline V gene data show CDR1 as SGHDN and CDR2 as FVKESK. This CDR3 contains 16 residues. The covered CDR3 bases are TGTGCCAGCAGCCAGCCAGGACTAGCGGGGCCTAATGAG. Protein: CASSQPGLAGPNE. In full, the CDR3 reads CASSQPGLAGPNEQFF.

A word on this clone: The read gets to within 3 residues of the CDR3 end, and the germline J gene fills in the rest. The V and J genes are TRBV7-9 and TRBJ1-1, with 7 bases aligning to TRBD1. V lost 4 bases and J lost 6; bases outside the gene matches: 5. The CDR3 has 13 amino acids. Per germline, CDR1 SEHNR and CDR2 FQNEAQ (reference sequence). CDR3 protein: CASSSPGGSEAFF. CDR3 DNA, as far as it was read: TGTGCCAGCAGCTCCCCAGGGGGTTCTGAA.

Worth noting for this clone: Coverage ceases 3 residues before the CDR3 finishes, and the germline J gene fills in the end. This chain connects TRBV6-4 to TRBJ1-2; perhaps TRBD1 as D (6 bases). The CDR3 extends over 12 amino acids. Germline V lookup: CDR1 MRHNA, CDR2 SNTAGT. The CDR3 loop reads CASRLYREGYTF. The CDR3 bases that were read are TGTGCCAGCAGACTTTACAGGGAAGGC.

A remark on this clone: The read comes to an end 3 residues before the CDR3 does, leaving the germline J gene to fill in the end. The V gene is TRBV15, the J gene TRBJ2-7; the match to TRBD1 covers 8 bases. The ends lost 6 bases at V and 3 bases at J; junction bases unmatched: 7. Germline assignment: CDR1 LNHNV and CDR2 YYDKDF (reference sequence). The CDR3 is 14 amino acids. CDR3 amino acids: CATSPGGTGYEQYF. Incomplete CDR3 DNA: TGTGCCACCAGTCCCGGTGGGACAGGCTACGAG.